This paragraph reports one T cell receptor beta chain. This entry belongs to a study of tumor-infiltrating lymphocytes in primary liver carcinoma. Study-wide context: Each of the growths was stage T1-T3 N0M0, extending about 4 to 11 cm across.

The authors made TCR beta cDNA from around 500 ng total RNA with a constant-region primer. Modified slightly, ARM-PCR produced TCR beta libraries over three nested multiplex PCR rounds. TCRdb re-called the multiplex PCR reads with MiXCR, one entry per CDR3 protein. The sample carries about 180,000 distinct CDR3 sequences, less than 65% recorded once. They got blood RNA out of unsorted whole blood and also pulled out germline DNA. Collection of about 3.6 milliliters of peripheral blood took place before surgery. What was sequenced was peripheral blood. This receptor was taken from a man in his forties with primary liver carcinoma and hepatitis B virus infection.

The chain's CDR3 is CASSPGTPSEQFF. Here the CDR3 DNA reads TGCGCCAGCAGCCCCGGGACCCCCAGTGAGCAGTTCTTC. The chain joins TRBV5-1 to TRBJ2-1; D possibly matches TRBD1 or TRBD2 (5 bases each). The germline V gene has CDR1 SGHRS and CDR2 YFSETQ. There are 13 residues in the CDR3. V was trimmed by 4 bases and J by 9 bases, leaving 14 bases between them.